Below are 25 T cell receptor beta chains sequenced from a single sample in a study of T cells in Graves' hyperthyroidism and ophthalmopathy. RNA transcripts gave rise to amplified TCR beta CDR3 regions. The study used the HTBI primer set for a first-round RT-PCR of the TCR CDR3. TCRdb re-called the multiplex PCR reads with MiXCR, one entry per CDR3 protein. The data show around 620,000 distinct CDR3 sequences, under 60% seen once. The source material was peripheral blood or thyroid tissue (not recorded which). The receptors derive from an adult woman with Graves' disease, either hyperthyroidism or ophthalmopathy (not recorded which).

This clonotype was seen at least ten times. The CDR3 DNA follows: TGCGCCAGCAGCTTCGGGACAGGGAGTTCACCCCTCCACTTT. It translates to CASSFGTGSSPLHF. V usage is TRBV5-1 and J usage is TRBJ1-6, with 9 bases aligning to TRBD1. The trim removed 2 bases at V and 9 bases at J, leaving 3 bases unmatched. CDR3 length: 14 residues. Germline CDR1 and CDR2: SGHRS and YFSETQ.

The chain recombines TRBV7-2 with TRBJ2-5; 9 nucleotides align to TRBD2. Germline V gene lookup returns CDR1 SGHTA and CDR2 FQGNSA. With V trimmed by 5 bases and J by 5 bases, 9 bases remained unmatched. This CDR3 has 15 residues. In DNA form, the CDR3 reads TGTGCCAGCAGCAGGGCTAGCGGGATGATGGAGACCCAGTACTTC. This encodes CASSRASGMMETQYF.

The chain is built from TRBV9 and TRBJ1-4, with no clear D. CDR1 is SGDLS, CDR2 YYNGEE, per germline. V lost 3 bases and J lost 8, with 8 bases in between. The CDR3 loop spans 12 amino acids. This CDR3 reads CASSGSREKLFF. The DNA for the CDR3 is TGTGCCAGCAGCGGATCCCGGGAAAAACTGTTTTTT.

The chain links TRBV7-9 to TRBJ2-5; D unresolved. Germline CDR1 is SEHNR and CDR2 is FQNEAQ (reference sequence). This CDR3 has 19 amino acids. V was clipped by 1 base and J by 5 bases, with 26 bases between them. CDR3 bases: TGTGCCAGCAGCTTAGTACCCGTCTATGGTGGGCTCGGGTCTGAGACCCAGTACTTC. Translation: CASSLVPVYGGLGSETQYF.

This clonotype was detected ten times or more. The chain recombines TRBV7-9 with TRBJ2-5; D gene unclear. Germline values: CDR1 SEHNR, CDR2 FQNEAQ (reference sequence). The V and J ends lost 5 bases and 4 bases respectively, with 11 bases between them. CDR3 length equals 13 residues. This CDR3 reads CASSARPGETQYF. The DNA for the CDR3 is TGTGCCAGCAGCGCCAGACCGGGAGAGACCCAGTACTTC.

Ten or more counts support this clonotype. V gene TRBV2 combines with J gene TRBJ2-7, with 7 bases that match TRBD1. The CDR3 is 14 residues long. J was trimmed by 7 bases and V by 10 bases; bases with no gene match: 16. Germline V lookup: CDR1 SNHLY, CDR2 FYNNEI. CDR3 loop: CATRPGTAFLEQYF. In DNA, the CDR3 is TGTGCCACAAGACCCGGGACAGCCTTCTTGGAGCAGTACTTC.

In this sample, this clonotype is medium-sized (0.01 to 0.1%). V usage is TRBV15 and J usage is TRBJ1-2; a weak D match, TRBD1 (5 bases). The CDR3 is 18 amino acids. From germline, CDR1 is LNHNV and CDR2 YYDKDF (reference sequence). Trimming pared 0 bases from V and 5 bases from J, leaving 22 bases between. This CDR3 reads CATSREAAGQRFLYGYTF. CDR3 bases: TGTGCCACCAGCAGAGAAGCGGCAGGGCAAAGGTTCCTATATGGCTACACCTTC. The variable domain in full, completed from reference TRBV15 and TRBJ1-2, reads DAMVIQNPRYQVTQFGKPVTLSCSQTLNHNVMYWYQQKSSQAPKLLFHYYDKDFNNEADTPDNFQSRRPNTSFCFLDIRSPGLGDTAMYLCATSREAAGQRFLYGYTFGSGTRLTVV.

This clonotype was found a few times. CDR3 nucleotide sequence: TGTGCCAGCAGTCCCGCCTTTGGGTATCAGCCCCAGCATTTT. This encodes CASSPAFGYQPQHF. The chain combines TRBV28 with TRBJ1-5; no clear D gene. Germline CDR1 MDHEN, CDR2 SYDVKM. Trimming stripped 5 bases from V and 5 bases from J, with 13 bases between. There are 14 residues in the CDR3.

With regard to this clonotype: Just one base apart from a much larger clone, this may be a read error. This chain joins TRBV20-1 and TRBJ2-3; D is perhaps TRBD2 (5 bases). The CDR3 is made up of 14 amino acids. CDR1 and CDR2 (germline): DFQATT, SNEGSKA (reference sequence). CDR3 protein: CSASPVVGVDTRYF. In DNA, the CDR3 is TGCAGTGCTAGTCCGGTAGTCGGGGTAGATACGCGGTATTTT.

Note on this clonotype: The junction shows a germline mismatch at one end, possibly a read error. The chain carries TRBV3-1 and TRBJ1-1; 7 nucleotides align to TRBD1. CDR3 length equals 16 residues. Per the germline V gene, CDR1 is LGHDT and CDR2 is YNNKEL (reference sequence). In DNA form, the CDR3 reads TGTGCCAACAGCCAGATGAGGACAGGAGGGAACACTGAAGCTTTCTTT. Its translation is CANSQMRTGGNTEAFF. The entire variable domain, with the rest obtained from reference TRBV3-1 and TRBJ1-1, is as follows: DTAVSQTPKYLVTQMGNDKSIKCEQNLGHDTMYWYKQDSKKFLKIMFSYNNKELIINETVPNRFSPKSPDKAHLNLHINSLELGDSAVYFCANSQMRTGGNTEAFFGQGTRLTVV.

This clonotype showed up many times. The J gene is TRBJ2-5, the V gene TRBV3-1, with unresolved D. Germline V gene data show CDR1 as LGHDT and CDR2 as YNNKEL (reference sequence). This CDR3 region has 13 residues. The ends were cut back, 5 bases at V and 5 bases at J, with 12 bases in the middle. CDR3 residues: CASSVVGSETQYF. Written as DNA, the CDR3 is TGTGCCAGCAGCGTGGTCGGTTCGGAGACCCAGTACTTC.

Ten or more counts support this clonotype. The chain couples TRBV20-1 to TRBJ2-7; tentative D call: TRBD2 (6 bases). Per the germline V gene, CDR1 is DFQATT and CDR2 is SNEGSKA (reference sequence). Trimming removed 0 bases from V and 4 bases from J, with 13 bases in between. The CDR3 length is 14 residues. The CDR3 DNA sequence: TGCAGTGCTAGAGATCTTCGGAGGGGTTACGAGCAGTACTTC. Its translation is CSARDLRRGYEQYF.

Details on this clonotype: At one of its ends the junction is not consistent with the germline gene, which may arise from a read error. The chain combines TRBV28 with TRBJ1-1; 7 bases match TRBD1. From germline, CDR1 is MDHEN and CDR2 SYDVKM. This CDR3 contains 15 residues. CDR3 loop: CAISRTGDLNTEAFF. CDR3 DNA sequence: TGTGCCATCAGTCGGACAGGAGATTTGAACACTGAAGCTTTCTTT. Combining the CDR3 with reference TRBV28 and TRBJ1-1 gives the whole variable domain DVKVTQSSRYLVKRTGEKVFLECVQDMDHENMFWYRQDPGLGLRLIYFSYDVKMKEKGDIPEGYSVSREKKERFSLILESASTNQTSMYLCAISRTGDLNTEAFFGQGTRLTVV.

The chain carries TRBV10-3 and TRBJ1-5; the D gene is possibly TRBD1 (6 bases). The germline gives CDR1 ENHRY, CDR2 SYGVKD. V was trimmed by 10 bases and J by 0 bases, leaving 19 bases between them. The CDR3 has 16 amino acids. The DNA of the CDR3 is TGTGCCAGCACCACGGGGGGCATTTATAGCAATCAGCCCCAGCATTTT. It codes for CASTTGGIYSNQPQHF.

This rearrangement joins TRBV7-2 to TRBJ1-1, with unresolved D. Looked up from germline, CDR1 is SGHTA and CDR2 is FQGNSA. The CDR3 spans 13 residues. Trimming stripped 0 bases from V and 4 bases from J, with 6 bases between. The CDR3 region has the DNA TGTGCCAGCAGCTTAGCGTCAGGCACTGAAGCTTTCTTT. This encodes CASSLASGTEAFF.

This clonotype was detected ten times or more. The V gene is TRBV3-1, the J gene TRBJ2-7; D is uncertain. In germline, CDR1 is LGHDT, CDR2 YNNKEL (reference sequence). This CDR3 region has 13 residues. V was shortened by 4 bases and J by 3 bases, with 10 bases between the two germline ends. CDR3 nucleotide sequence: TGTGCCAGCAGCCGGGCCCACCACTACGAGCAGTACTTC. The encoded protein is CASSRAHHYEQYF.

This clonotype was seen many times. The chain couples TRBV15 to TRBJ1-6; D not resolved. This CDR3 contains 16 residues. Between the trimmed V and J ends, which lost 0 bases and 10 bases, there was a span of 16 bases. The germline V gene has CDR1 LNHNV and CDR2 YYDKDF (reference sequence). CDR3 in DNA: TGTGCCACCAGCAGAGATCCAGGCGGAAGCGGCTCACCCCTCCACTTT. As protein: CATSRDPGGSGSPLHF.

This rearrangement joins TRBV5-6 to TRBJ2-1; D gene unclear. The CDR3 is made up of 11 amino acids. The V end was cut by 0 bases, the J end by 9 bases, with 4 bases between. CDR1 and CDR2 from the germline V gene are SGHDT and YYEEEE. CDR3 nucleotide sequence: TGTGCCAGCAGCTTGGCCGGTGAGCAGTTCTTC. It is translated as CASSLAGEQFF.

Points on this clonotype: At one of its ends the junction is not consistent with the germline gene, which may arise from a read error. The rearrangement links TRBV10-3 to TRBJ2-7; D may match TRBD1 or TRBD2 (5 bases each). From germline, CDR1 is ENHRY and CDR2 SYGVKD. The CDR3 has 12 residues. CDR3 DNA sequence: TGTGCCATCAGTGATCCCGGGGACCCGAGATCGTTC. This encodes CAISDPGDPRSF.

This clonotype occurred a few times. The chain is built from TRBV7-8 and TRBJ1-4; D possibly corresponds to TRBD1 (5 bases). Trimming shortened V by 4 bases and J by 11 bases, and 17 bases separated the two germline ends. This CDR3 spans 14 amino acids. Germline V gives CDR1 SGHVS, CDR2 FQNEAQ. The CDR3: CASSSATRGLKLFF. CDR3 nucleotide sequence: TGTGCCAGCAGCTCAGCGACTAGGGGCCTTAAACTGTTTTTT.

This clonotype was picked up a small number of times. The chain has TRBV2 and TRBJ1-5; the match to TRBD1 covers 7 bases. Germline trimming cut 7 bases from V and 4 bases from J; bases unmatched to any gene: 13. Germline V gene sequence: CDR1 SNHLY, CDR2 FYNNEI. The CDR3 has 16 residues. The CDR3 DNA reads as TGTGCCAGCACCTTGACAGGGACAGCCGAAAATCAGCCCCAGCATTTT. Translating it yields CASTLTGTAENQPQHF.

The gene calls are TRBV2 and TRBJ1-5; D might be TRBD1 (6 bases). The CDR3 sequence is 15 residues long. Germline CDR1 SNHLY, CDR2 FYNNEI. Trimming shortened V by 5 bases and J by 4 bases, and 15 bases separated the two germline ends. The CDR3 sequence: CASSSQGLGNQPQHF. The CDR3 bases are TGTGCCAGCAGTTCACAGGGTTTGGGGAATCAGCCCCAGCATTTT.

The genes are TRBV10-3 and TRBJ1-6; D possibly corresponds to TRBD1 (5 bases). The CDR3 runs 16 residues. The V end was cut by 2 bases, the J end by 9 bases, with 17 bases between. Germline V gene data show CDR1 as ENHRY and CDR2 as SYGVKD. In DNA, the CDR3 is TGTGCCATCAGTGAGGCTAAGGGACGCTTTCTTTCACCCCTCCACTTT. It is translated as CAISEAKGRFLSPLHF.

As to this clonotype: Germline and junction disagree at one end, which may indicate a read error. This chain uses TRBV20-1 with TRBJ2-7; D is possibly TRBD2 (6 bases). There are 14 residues in the CDR3. Germline V lookup: CDR1 DFQATT, CDR2 SNEGSKA (reference sequence). The CDR3 coding sequence is TGCGGTGCTAGTGGGGGATCTAGCGACTACGAGCAGTACTTC. Its protein is CGASGGSSDYEQYF.

The chain uses TRBV5-6 and TRBJ1-2, with D perhaps matching TRBD1 (6 bases). This CDR3 contains 15 residues. The V and J ends lost 0 bases and 0 bases respectively, with 9 bases between them. Germline values: CDR1 SGHDT, CDR2 YYEEEE. Written as DNA, the CDR3 is TGTGCCAGCAGCTTGGGGACAGATGCTAACTATGGCTACACCTTC. Translating it yields CASSLGTDANYGYTF.